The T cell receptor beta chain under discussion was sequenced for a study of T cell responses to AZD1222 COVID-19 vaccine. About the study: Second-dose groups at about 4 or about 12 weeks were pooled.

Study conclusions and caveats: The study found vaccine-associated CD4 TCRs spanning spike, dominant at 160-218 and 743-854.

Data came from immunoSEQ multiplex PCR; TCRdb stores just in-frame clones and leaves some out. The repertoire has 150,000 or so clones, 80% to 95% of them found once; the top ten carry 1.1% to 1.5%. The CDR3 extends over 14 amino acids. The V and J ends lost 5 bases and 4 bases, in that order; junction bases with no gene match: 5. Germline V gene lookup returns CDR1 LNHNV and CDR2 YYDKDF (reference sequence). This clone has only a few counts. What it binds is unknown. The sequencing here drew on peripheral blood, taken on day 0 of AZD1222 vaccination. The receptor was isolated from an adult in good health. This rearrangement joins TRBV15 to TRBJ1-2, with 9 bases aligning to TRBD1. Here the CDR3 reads CATSWPGQGYGYTF. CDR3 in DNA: TGTGCCACCAGCTGGCCGGGACAGGGCTATGGCTACACCTTC.